This passage covers 20 T cell receptor beta chains from one sample sequenced in a study of blood T cells in healthy people across ages. For the second PCR, which ran for 7 to 11 cycles, a sample-barcoded 5' primer and a J-beta primer mix were used. TCRdb re-called the 5' RACE reads with MiXCR, one entry per CDR3 protein. The sample has about 1.6 million distinct CDR3 sequences, around 36% seen once; the top ten hold approximately 11%. The sample consisted of blood. The receptors shown here come from a woman in her twenties or thirties in good health.

This rearrangement joins TRBV5-1 to TRBJ2-5, with a tentative D call TRBD2 (6 bases). CDR3 length: 14 residues. Germline lookup yields CDR1 SGHRS and CDR2 YFSETQ. Deletions cut 5 bases from V and 11 bases from J, with 22 bases between. The CDR3 region is CASRLNLASNEQYF. The CDR3 region has the DNA TGCGCCAGCAGACTCAATCTAGCGAGTAATGAGCAGTACTTC. The whole variable domain, remainder taken from reference TRBV5-1 and TRBJ2-5, is KAGVTQTPRYLIKTRGQQVTLSCSPISGHRSVSWYQQTPGQGLQFLFEYFSETQRNKGNFPGRFSGRQFSNSRSEMNVSTLELGDSALYLCASRLNLASNEQYFGPGTRLLVL.

This clonotype has at least ten counts. This chain links TRBV4-1 with TRBJ2-3; a possible D gene is TRBD1 (6 bases). CDR3 length: 17 amino acids. Trimming shortened V by 1 base and J by 0 bases, and 14 bases separated the two germline ends. CDR1 and CDR2 (germline): MGHRA, YSYEKL. Written as DNA, the CDR3 is TGCGCCAGCAGCCAAGTCCGCGGACAGTCAAGCACAGATACGCAGTATTTT. Its translation is CASSQVRGQSSTDTQYF.

For this clonotype: This may arise from a read error, as a much more abundant clone is one base away. The CDR3 nucleotides are TGTGCCAGCAGCTCGGGGGACAGGGGCTTTACGCAGTATTTT. Translated: CASSSGDRGFTQYF. The chain uses TRBV5-5 and TRBJ2-3; 10 bases agree with TRBD1. CDR3 length: 14 residues. V shed 3 bases, J shed 8 bases, and the junction held 6 bases outside the gene matches. The V gene's germline CDR1 is SGHKS and CDR2 YYEKEE (reference sequence).

The V call is TRBV25-1, the J call TRBJ2-2, with D possibly TRBD2 on 6 matching bases. Germline V CDR1 and CDR2: MGHDK, SYGVNS. The CDR3 spans 15 residues. V was shortened by 6 bases and J by 4 bases, with 15 bases between the two germline ends. CDR3 sequence reads: CASRGRDSVTGELFF. The CDR3 DNA reads as TGTGCCAGCAGGGGACGGGACTCCGTCACCGGGGAGCTGTTTTTT.

In its sample, this clonotype was seen a few times. The J gene is TRBJ1-1, the V gene TRBV6-6; D is uncertain. The CDR3 is made up of 13 amino acids. Germline V lookup: CDR1 MNHNY, CDR2 SVGAGI (reference sequence). Deletions cut 6 bases from V and 1 base from J, with 9 bases between. The CDR3, as DNA: TGTGCCAGCAGACCCCTACAGAACACTGAAGCTTTCTTT. It encodes CASRPLQNTEAFF.

The V and J genes are TRBV29-1 and TRBJ2-2, with D maybe TRBD1 (6 bases). Germline CDR1 is SQVTM and CDR2 is ANQGSEA. CDR3 length equals 14 residues. Deletions cut 6 bases from V and 3 bases from J, with 14 bases between. CDR3 residues: CSVRGQTYTGELFF. The CDR3 bases are TGCAGCGTCCGGGGACAAACATACACCGGGGAGCTGTTTTTT.

This clonotype was seen more than once but under ten times. The V gene is TRBV5-5, the J gene TRBJ1-5; D not certain. V lost 4 bases, J lost 2 bases, and 13 bases lay in between. Per the germline V gene, CDR1 is SGHKS and CDR2 is YYEKEE (reference sequence). This CDR3 contains 15 residues. CDR3 in DNA: TGTGCCAGCAGCAAGGACGGGGAAGGCAATCAGCCCCAGCATTTT. Translating gives CASSKDGEGNQPQHF. Combining the CDR3 with reference TRBV5-5 and TRBJ1-5 gives the whole variable domain DAGVTQSPTHLIKTRGQQVTLRCSPISGHKSVSWYQQVLGQGPQFIFQYYEKEERGRGNFPDRFSARQFPNYSSELNVNALLLGDSALYLCASSKDGEGNQPQHFGDGTRLSIL.

Ten or more counts support this clonotype. The chain uses TRBV7-9 and TRBJ2-5; TRBD2 is a possible D gene (6 bases). Deletions cut 5 bases from V and 7 bases from J, with 17 bases between. This CDR3 contains 14 residues. Germline lookup yields CDR1 SEHNR and CDR2 FQNEAQ (reference sequence). The DNA of the CDR3 is TGTGCCAGCAGCCCCCGGACCGGGGGTGGGACCCAGTACTTC. Translating it yields CASSPRTGGGTQYF.

This clonotype has just a few counts. The V and J genes are TRBV20-1 and TRBJ2-3; a possible D gene is TRBD2 (6 bases). The CDR3 loop spans 12 amino acids. From germline, CDR1 is DFQATT and CDR2 SNEGSKA (reference sequence). The V end was cut by 3 bases, the J end by 4 bases, with 8 bases between. This chain's CDR3 is CSASVAADTQYF. As DNA, the CDR3 is TGCAGTGCTAGTGTAGCGGCAGATACGCAGTATTTT.

In this sample, this clonotype turned up a few times. The chain employs TRBV20-1 and TRBJ2-4; 9 positions agree with TRBD2. Germline V gene sequence: CDR1 DFQATT, CDR2 SNEGSKA (reference sequence). J was trimmed by 7 bases and V by 0 bases; bases with no gene match: 7. This CDR3 contains 15 residues. In DNA form, the CDR3 reads TGCAGTGCTAGAGACCCTAGCGGGGAAGGGAACATTCAGTACTTC. Encoded protein: CSARDPSGEGNIQYF.

In this sample, this clonotype turned up a few times. This chain links TRBV7-9 with TRBJ2-5; 15 nucleotides align to TRBD2. CDR1 and CDR2 (germline): SEHNR, FQNEAQ (reference sequence). The V segment lost 4 bases and the J segment 3 bases; nucleotides outside the gene matches: 3. The CDR3 runs to 16 residues. The CDR3 is CASSSGLAGGKETQYF. The CDR3 DNA follows: TGTGCCAGCAGCTCAGGACTAGCGGGAGGGAAAGAGACCCAGTACTTC.

This clonotype occurred a few times. The chain couples TRBV15 to TRBJ2-1; TRBD2 might be the D (5 bases). CDR1 and CDR2 (germline): LNHNV, YYDKDF (reference sequence). V was cut by 8 bases and J by 8 bases, with 22 bases left in between. The CDR3 extends over 15 amino acids. CDR3 region: CATEARSGMLDEQFF. The CDR3 DNA sequence: TGTGCCACCGAAGCAAGGAGCGGAATGCTGGATGAGCAGTTCTTC.

This sequence joins TRBV6-5 and TRBJ2-7; D possibly corresponds to TRBD1 (6 bases). CDR1 MNHEY and CDR2 SVGAGI come from the germline V gene. The CDR3 consists of 13 residues. Between the trimmed V and J ends, which lost 2 bases and 5 bases, there was a span of 10 bases. DNA of the CDR3: TGTGCCAGCAGTTACGGGCCAGGGGACGAGCAGTACTTC. It is translated as CASSYGPGDEQYF.

V and J are TRBV4-1 and TRBJ1-4; TRBD1 is a possible D gene (6 bases). V was cut by 4 bases and J by 6 bases, with 15 bases left in between. This CDR3 spans 15 amino acids. Looked up from germline, CDR1 is MGHRA and CDR2 is YSYEKL. In DNA, the CDR3 is TGCGCCAGCAGCCCGGACAGAGCTCCTGATGAAAAACTGTTTTTT. It encodes CASSPDRAPDEKLFF.

This clonotype was observed a handful of times. The rearrangement joins TRBV27 to TRBJ2-7; 12 positions match TRBD2. V was clipped by 4 bases and J by 2 bases; unmatched bases: 6. Germline assignment: CDR1 MNHEY and CDR2 SMNVEV (reference sequence). The CDR3 extends over 16 amino acids. This chain's CDR3 is CASSSRTSGAPYEQYF. CDR3 coding DNA: TGTGCCAGCAGTTCCAGGACTAGCGGGGCCCCCTACGAGCAGTACTTC.

As for this clonotype: A much larger clonotype is one base distant, so this may be a read error. The CDR3 protein is CASSYSGWQEETPFNEKLFF. CDR3 nucleotide sequence: TGTGCCAGCAGTTACTCGGGTTGGCAGGAAGAGACTCCATTTAATGAAAAACTGTTTTTT. The chain carries TRBV6-5 and TRBJ1-4, with unresolved D. This CDR3 is 20 amino acids long. Germline V lookup: CDR1 MNHEY, CDR2 SVGAGI. Trimming shortened V by 0 bases and J by 4 bases, and 24 bases separated the two germline ends.

About this clonotype itself: A much larger clone differs from this one at a single base, so this may be a read error. The chain links TRBV7-3 to TRBJ2-1; no clear D gene. The CDR3 covers 13 residues. CDR1 is SGHTA, CDR2 FQGTGA, per germline. The CDR3 nucleotides read TGTGCCAGCAGCGACGGGCCCTACATTGAGCAGTTCTTC. Translating gives CASSDGPYIEQFF.

On this clonotype itself: At one end, the junction sequence differs from germline, possibly due to a read error. The chain employs TRBV2 and TRBJ2-6; D is tentatively TRBD1 or TRBD2 (5 bases each). CDR3 length equals 17 residues. CDR1 is SNHLY and CDR2 is FYNNEI in the germline V gene. The CDR3 DNA follows: TGTGCCAGCATGCTAGCACAGCTGAGCTCTGGGGCCAACGTCCAGACTTTC. Its translation is CASMLAQLSSGANVQTF.

The CDR3 region is CASSLGRYNQPQHF. The CDR3, as DNA: TGCGCCAGCAGTTTAGGACGGTACAATCAGCCCCAGCATTTT. The chain is built from TRBV10-2 and TRBJ1-5; D not certain. Germline-derived CDR1 and CDR2 are WSHSY and SAAADI. Trimming cost V 5 bases and J 3 bases, with 11 bases left between them. The CDR3 sequence is 14 residues long.

The chain couples TRBV20-1 to TRBJ2-5, with TRBD1 matching over 7 bases. The CDR3 length is 13 residues. V gave up 5 bases and J gave up 11 bases; unmatched junction bases: 14. CDR1 DFQATT and CDR2 SNEGSKA come from the germline V gene (reference sequence). The CDR3 region has the DNA TGCAGTGCTGAGGACAGGCCCGCGAGAGAGCAGTACTTC. Translation gives CSAEDRPAREQYF.